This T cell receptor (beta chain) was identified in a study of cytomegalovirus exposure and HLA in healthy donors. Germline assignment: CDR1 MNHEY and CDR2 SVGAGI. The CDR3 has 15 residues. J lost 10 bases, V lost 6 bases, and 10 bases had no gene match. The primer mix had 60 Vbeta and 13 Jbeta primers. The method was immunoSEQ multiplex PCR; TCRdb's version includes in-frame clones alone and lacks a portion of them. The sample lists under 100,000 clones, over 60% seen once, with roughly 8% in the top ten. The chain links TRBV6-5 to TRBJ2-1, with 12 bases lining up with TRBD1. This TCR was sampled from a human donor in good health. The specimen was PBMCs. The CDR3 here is CASRTGQGAVREQFF. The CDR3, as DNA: TGTGCCAGCAGAACGGGACAGGGGGCCGTCCGAGAGCAGTTCTTC.